The TCR beta chain described here comes from a study of cytomegalovirus exposure and HLA in healthy donors. CDR3 length: 12 residues. Trimming left V 7 bases short and J 3 bases short, with 10 bases between. Germline V lookup: CDR1 SGHVS, CDR2 FQNEAQ. Vbeta (60) and Jbeta (13) primers were used in the PCR. Sequenced by immunoSEQ multiplex PCR; TCRdb stores in-frame clones only, minus some. The sample includes around 90,000 clones, about 80% seen only once; the top ten take about a tenth. The sequence was collected from a human donor in good health. The specimen sequenced was PBMCs. The chain carries TRBV7-8 and TRBJ2-7, with D possibly matching TRBD1 (6 bases). CDR3 amino acids: CASNKDSYEQYF. CDR3 bases: TGTGCCAGCAACAAGGACAGCTACGAGCAGTACTTC.